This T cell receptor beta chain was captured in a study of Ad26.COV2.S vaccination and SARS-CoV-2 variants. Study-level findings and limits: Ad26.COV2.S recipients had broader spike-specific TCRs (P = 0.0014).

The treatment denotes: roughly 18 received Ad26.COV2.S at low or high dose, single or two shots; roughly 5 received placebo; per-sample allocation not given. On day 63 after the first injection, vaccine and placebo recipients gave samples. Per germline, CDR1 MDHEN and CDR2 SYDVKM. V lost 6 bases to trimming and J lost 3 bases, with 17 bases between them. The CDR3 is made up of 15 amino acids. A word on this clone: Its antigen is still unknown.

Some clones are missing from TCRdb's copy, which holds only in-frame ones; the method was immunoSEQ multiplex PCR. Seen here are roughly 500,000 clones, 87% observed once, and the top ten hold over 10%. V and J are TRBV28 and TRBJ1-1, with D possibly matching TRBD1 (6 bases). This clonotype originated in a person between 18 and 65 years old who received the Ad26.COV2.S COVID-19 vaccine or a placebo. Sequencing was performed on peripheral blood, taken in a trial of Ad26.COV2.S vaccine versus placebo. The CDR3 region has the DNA TGTGCCAGCAGGCGTCCGAGGGGGAGGGACACTGAAGCTTTCTTT. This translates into CASRRPRGRDTEAFF.